Listed below are T cell receptor beta chains from one sample, sequenced in a study of OX40 agonist ivuxolimab in advanced cancers. The method was immunoSEQ multiplex PCR; TCRdb's version includes in-frame clones alone and lacks a portion of them. The table lists roughly 60,000 clones, more than 70% of them singletons. The sequencing used CD4+ or CD8+ T cells sorted from blood, collected in a trial of the OX40 agonist ivuxolimab. The receptors shown here come from an adult with an advanced solid tumor such as melanoma, head and neck, liver or kidney cancer. Both conserved end residues are part of each CDR3. Fields, in order: clone size, V gene, J gene, D gene, CDR3 length, CDR3 DNA, CDR3 protein. A D gene is named only where the DNA matches it firmly. Clone size, where shown, is once, few, many, or a class for clones that have expanded.

>-|TRBV21-1|TRBJ2-3|-|19
TGTGCCAGCAGCAAATTCCGAACCGGGACAGGGGACATTGAAGATACGCAGTATTTT
CASSKFRTGTGDIEDTQYF
>once|TRBV6-6|TRBJ2-3|TRBD1|14
TGTGCCAGCAGTGACGGACAGGGTACAGATACGCAGTATTTT
CASSDGQGTDTQYF
>-|TRBV19|TRBJ2-1|TRBD2|15
TGTGCCAGTAGTCCCTCCGGGGGGAATTACAATGAGCAGTTCTTC
CASSPSGGNYNEQFF
>-|TRBV13|TRBJ2-3|-|13
TGTGCCAGCAGCTTCGTTCGCACAGATACGCAGTATTTT
CASSFVRTDTQYF
>-|TRBV4-2|TRBJ2-5|TRBD2|16
TGTGCCAGCAGCCAATTTAGCGGGGGGCAGGAGGAGACCCAGTACTTC
CASSQFSGGQEETQYF
>few|TRBV5-4|TRBJ2-1|-|14
TGTGCCAGCAGCTGGGGGTCTTCCGACAATGAGCAGTTCTTC
CASSWGSSDNEQFF
>once|TRBV28|TRBJ1-2|-|10
TGTGCCAGCAGTGGCTATGGCTACACCTTC
CASSGYGYTF
>-|TRBV6-1|TRBJ2-2|TRBD2|17
TGTGCCAGCAGTGAAGTGTTGGGGGGGGCGAACACCGGGGAGCTGTTTTTT
CASSEVLGGANTGELFF
>-|TRBV9|TRBJ2-2|-|17
TGTGCCAGTAGCGTAGGCGGGGCCCTGATGAACACCGGGGAGCTGTTTTTT
CASSVGGALMNTGELFF
>-|TRBV5-6|TRBJ1-2|TRBD1|15
TGTGCCAGCAGCTTGGGGCAGGGGGCAGGCTATGGCTACACCTTC
CASSLGQGAGYGYTF
>-|TRBV18|TRBJ1-3|-|12
TGTGCCAGCTCACCGACGGGGGACACCATATATTTT
CASSPTGDTIYF
>-|TRBV5-4|TRBJ2-2|-|16
TGTGCCAGCAGCTACCCACGAGGGACCGACACCGGGGAGCTGTTTTTT
CASSYPRGTDTGELFF
>-|TRBV6-5|TRBJ1-5|-|12
TGTGCCAGCAAGCAGAGCAATCAGCCCCAGCATTTT
CASKQSNQPQHF
>-|TRBV5-6|TRBJ2-1|-|13
TGTGCCAGCAGCTTTAACAGGTACAATGAGCAGTTCTTC
CASSFNRYNEQFF
>-|TRBV18|TRBJ2-7|-|16
TGTGCCAGCTCACTAAGAACCCGGGACGTATTCTACGAGCAGTACTTC
CASSLRTRDVFYEQYF
>once|TRBV5-1|TRBJ2-7|TRBD2|15
TGCGCCAGCAGCTTATTGACTAGCGGGGGCTACGAGCAGTACTTC
CASSLLTSGGYEQYF
>-|TRBV4-3|TRBJ1-3|-|18
TGCGCCAGCAGCCAAGAGTCGAGAGGCAGGGCGGCGGGAAACACCATATATTTT
CASSQESRGRAAGNTIYF
>once|TRBV7-3|TRBJ2-7|-|14
TGTGCCAGCAGCCGTGACCAGGGATCGGGTGAGCAGTACTTC
CASSRDQGSGEQYF
>-|TRBV7-3|TRBJ2-5|-|15
TGTGCCAGCAGCTTAGGGCCTAACCCTCAAGAGACCCAGTACTTC
CASSLGPNPQETQYF
>-|TRBV10-3|TRBJ2-3|TRBD1|15
TGTGCCATCGGCCAGGGGGACCGAGATACAGATACGCAGTATTTT
CAIGQGDRDTDTQYF
>-|TRBV19|TRBJ2-7|-|15
TGTGCCAGTAGTATTCTCCCGATGGCCAGGGGCGAGCAGTACTTC
CASSILPMARGEQYF
>-|TRBV7-2|TRBJ2-5|-|18
TGTGCCAGCAGCTTTATGGGCGCGGGGCGAGGGTTGGAGGAGACCCAGTACTTC
CASSFMGAGRGLEETQYF
>-|TRBV28|TRBJ1-2|-|15
TGTGCCAGCAGTTATGGGGCGAGAGGGACGGGGGGCTACACCTTC
CASSYGARGTGGYTF
>-|TRBV6-5|TRBJ1-2|TRBD1|16
TGTGCCAGCAGTTACTCTGCCGGGACAGGAGCCTATGGCTACACCTTC
CASSYSAGTGAYGYTF
>-|TRBV6-5|TRBJ1-1|-|14
TGTGCCAGCAGTCGGACGGGGGCGAACACTGAAGCTTTCTTT
CASSRTGANTEAFF
>-|TRBV10-3|TRBJ2-3|-|14
TGTGCCATCAGTGAGTCGTGGGCCACAGATACGCAGTATTTT
CAISESWATDTQYF
>-|TRBV9|TRBJ1-3|TRBD1|14
TGTGCCAGCAGCCCCCCGGGACAGATAAACACCATATATTTT
CASSPPGQINTIYF
>-|TRBV6-6|TRBJ1-2|-|14
TGTGCCAGCAGCCCATCTGGGGGCCCGGGGGGCTACACCTTC
CASSPSGGPGGYTF
>-|TRBV21-1|TRBJ1-5|-|14
TGTGCCAGCAGCAAACGGGGGACCCTCCAGCCCCAGCATTTT
CASSKRGTLQPQHF
>-|TRBV19|TRBJ1-4|-|15
TGTGCCAGTACCATCGACATTGCAACTAATGAAAAACTGTTTTTT
CASTIDIATNEKLFF
>-|TRBV5-5|TRBJ2-1|-|13
TGTGCCAGCAGCCGCGGGGGCCACAATGAGCAGTTCTTC
CASSRGGHNEQFF
>-|TRBV18|TRBJ2-1|-|16
TGTGCCAGCTCGCCAGTAGCGCCGAGCTCCTACAATGAGCAGTTCTTC
CASSPVAPSSYNEQFF
>-|TRBV9|TRBJ2-3|TRBD2|15
TGTGCCAGCGACTTCAGCGGGGGGGCTGCAGATACGCAGTATTTT
CASDFSGGAADTQYF
>few|TRBV14|TRBJ1-2|-|14
TGTGCCAGCAGCCAATCGCCATGGGGGCTGTATTGGGCCTTC
CASSQSPWGLYWAF
>-|TRBV27|TRBJ1-4|-|14
TGTGCCAGCAGTTGGGGCAGCCGACCTGAAAAACTGTTTTTT
CASSWGSRPEKLFF
>-|TRBV7-2|TRBJ2-7|-|15
TGTGCCAGCAGCTTAGCCTGGGGTACGAGCTACGAGCAGTACTTC
CASSLAWGTSYEQYF
>-|TRBV5-8|TRBJ2-5|TRBD1|15
TGTGCCAGCAGCTCCGGGACAGGGAATGGAGAGACCCAGTACTTC
CASSSGTGNGETQYF
>-|TRBV6-1|TRBJ2-6|-|14
TGTGCCAGCAGTGAAGTCTCCCAGTTTGCCGTCCTGACTTTC
CASSEVSQFAVLTF
>-|TRBV28|TRBJ2-6|-|16
TGTGCCAGCATTCGGCAGGGCTTCTCTGGGGCCAACGTCCTGACTTTC
CASIRQGFSGANVLTF
>once|TRBV30|TRBJ2-5|-|14
TGTGCCTGGAGCAACCGGGAGATCCCAGAGACCCAGTACTTC
CAWSNREIPETQYF
>-|TRBV7-2|TRBJ2-7|-|11
TGTGCCAGCAGCTCCGCCTACGAGCAGTACTTC
CASSSAYEQYF
>-|TRBV5-5|TRBJ2-3|-|11
TGTGCCAGCAGCTTTTACGATACGCAGTATTTT
CASSFYDTQYF
>-|TRBV6-5|TRBJ1-2|-|14
TGTGCCAGCAGTTACTCATCCCAGCTCTATGGCTACACCTTC
CASSYSSQLYGYTF
>-|TRBV14|TRBJ2-4|-|14
TGTGCCAGCAGCCAAGATATTGCTCGGGACATTCAGTACTTC
CASSQDIARDIQYF
>-|TRBV11-2|TRBJ1-4|TRBD1|15
TGTGCCAGCAGCCCCTGGACAGGGCGAGAAGAAAAACTGTTTTTT
CASSPWTGREEKLFF
>-|TRBV15|TRBJ2-3|-|13
TGTGCCACCAGGGGCATAAGCACAGATACGCAGTATTTT
CATRGISTDTQYF